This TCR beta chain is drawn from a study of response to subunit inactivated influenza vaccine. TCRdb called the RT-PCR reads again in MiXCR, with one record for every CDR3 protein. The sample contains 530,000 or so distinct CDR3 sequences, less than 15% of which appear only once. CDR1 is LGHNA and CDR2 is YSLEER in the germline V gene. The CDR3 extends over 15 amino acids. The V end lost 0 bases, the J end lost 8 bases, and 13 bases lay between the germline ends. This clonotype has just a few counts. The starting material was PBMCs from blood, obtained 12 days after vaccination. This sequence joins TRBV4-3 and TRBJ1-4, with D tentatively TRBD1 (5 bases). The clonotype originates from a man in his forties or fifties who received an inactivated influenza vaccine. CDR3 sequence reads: CASSQEWGKDEKLFF. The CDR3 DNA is TGCGCCAGCAGCCAAGAATGGGGGAAAGACGAAAAACTGTTTTTT.